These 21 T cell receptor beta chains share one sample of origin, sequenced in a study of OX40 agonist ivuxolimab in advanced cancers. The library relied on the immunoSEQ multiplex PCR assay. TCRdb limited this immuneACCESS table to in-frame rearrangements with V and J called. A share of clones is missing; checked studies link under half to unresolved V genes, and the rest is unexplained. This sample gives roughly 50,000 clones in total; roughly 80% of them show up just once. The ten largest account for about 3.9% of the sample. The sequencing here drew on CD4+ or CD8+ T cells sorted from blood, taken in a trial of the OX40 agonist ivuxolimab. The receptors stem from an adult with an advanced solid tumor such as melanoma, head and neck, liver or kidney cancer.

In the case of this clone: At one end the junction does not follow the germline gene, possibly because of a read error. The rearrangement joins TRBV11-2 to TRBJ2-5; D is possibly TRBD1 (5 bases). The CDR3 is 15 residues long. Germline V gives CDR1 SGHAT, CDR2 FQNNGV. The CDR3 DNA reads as TGTGCCAGCAGCTTAGAGTGGGGCCGACGAGAGGCCCAGTACTTC. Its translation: CASSLEWGRREAQYF. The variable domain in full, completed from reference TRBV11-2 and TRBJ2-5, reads EAGVAQSPRYKIIEKRQSVAFWCNPISGHATLYWYQQILGQGPKLLIQFQNNGVVDDSQLPKDRFSAERLKGVDSTLKIQPAKLEDSAVYLCASSLEWGRREAQYFGPGTRLLVL.

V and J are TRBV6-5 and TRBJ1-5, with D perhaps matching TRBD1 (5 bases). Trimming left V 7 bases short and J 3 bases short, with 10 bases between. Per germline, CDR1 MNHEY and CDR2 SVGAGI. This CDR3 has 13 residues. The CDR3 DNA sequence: TGTGCCAGCACCCAGGGAAACAATCAGCCCCAGCATTTT. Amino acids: CASTQGNNQPQHF.

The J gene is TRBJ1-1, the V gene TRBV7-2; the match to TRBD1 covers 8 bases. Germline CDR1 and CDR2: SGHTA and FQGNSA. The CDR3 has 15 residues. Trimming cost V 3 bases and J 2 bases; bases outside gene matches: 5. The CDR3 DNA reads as TGTGCCAGCAGCTTTGGACAGGGAGTAAACACTGAAGCTTTCTTT. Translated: CASSFGQGVNTEAFF.

The CDR3: CASSQGQGIAQPQHF. The CDR3 coding sequence is TGTGCCAGCAGCCAGGGACAGGGTATTGCTCAGCCCCAGCATTTT. The chain has TRBV4-2 and TRBJ1-5, with 9 bases fitting TRBD1. Germline CDR1 and CDR2: LGHNA and YNFKEQ. The CDR3 consists of 15 residues. V lost 3 bases to trimming and J lost 6 bases; unmatched junction nucleotides: 6.

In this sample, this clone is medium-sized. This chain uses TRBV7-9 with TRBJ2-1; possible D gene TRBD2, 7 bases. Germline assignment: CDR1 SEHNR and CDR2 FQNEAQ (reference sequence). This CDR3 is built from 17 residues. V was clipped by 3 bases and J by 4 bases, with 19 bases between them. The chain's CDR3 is CASSFPGGAPGYNEQFF. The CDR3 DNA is TGTGCCAGCAGCTTCCCTGGGGGGGCCCCGGGATACAATGAGCAGTTCTTC.

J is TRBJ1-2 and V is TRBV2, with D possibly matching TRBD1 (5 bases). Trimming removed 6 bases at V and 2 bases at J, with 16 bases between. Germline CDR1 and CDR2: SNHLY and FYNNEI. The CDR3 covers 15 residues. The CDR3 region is CASRSPGRRNYGYTF. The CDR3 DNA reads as TGTGCCAGCAGGTCTCCGGGACGGAGGAACTATGGCTACACCTTC.

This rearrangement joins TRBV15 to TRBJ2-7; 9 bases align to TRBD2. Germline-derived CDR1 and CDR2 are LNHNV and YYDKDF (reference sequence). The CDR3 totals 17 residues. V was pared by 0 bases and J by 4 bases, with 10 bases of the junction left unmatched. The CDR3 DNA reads TGTGCCACCAGCAGAGATAGCCTAGCGGGGCCTACTTACGAGCAGTACTTC. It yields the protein CATSRDSLAGPTYEQYF.

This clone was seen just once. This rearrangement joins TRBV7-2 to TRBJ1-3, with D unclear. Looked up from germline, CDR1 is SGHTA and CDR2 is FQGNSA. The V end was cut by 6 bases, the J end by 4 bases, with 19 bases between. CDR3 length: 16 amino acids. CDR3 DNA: TGTGCCAGCAGTTCCGGGAGCCCAGCTCCCGGAAACACCATATATTTT. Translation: CASSSGSPAPGNTIYF.

The CDR3 coding sequence is TGCGCCAGCAGCAGGGACAGGGGGGATTTTGGGATCAATCAGCCCCAGCATTTT. Its translation: CASSRDRGDFGINQPQHF. The chain is built from TRBV5-1 and TRBJ1-5; 11 bases fit TRBD1. The CDR3 totals 18 residues. The germline V gene has CDR1 SGHRS and CDR2 YFSETQ. Germline trimming cut 4 bases from V and 3 bases from J; bases unmatched to any gene: 12.

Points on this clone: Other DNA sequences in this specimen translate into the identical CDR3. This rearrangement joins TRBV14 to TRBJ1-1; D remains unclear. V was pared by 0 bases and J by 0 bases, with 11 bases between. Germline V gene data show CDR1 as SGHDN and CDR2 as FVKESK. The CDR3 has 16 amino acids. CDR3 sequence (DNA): TGTGCCAGCAGCCAAGACTTTGGCCTCATGAACACTGAAGCTTTCTTT. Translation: CASSQDFGLMNTEAFF.

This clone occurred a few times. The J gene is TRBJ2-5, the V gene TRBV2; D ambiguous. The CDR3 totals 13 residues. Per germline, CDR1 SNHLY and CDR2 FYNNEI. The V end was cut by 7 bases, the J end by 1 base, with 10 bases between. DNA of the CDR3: TGTGCCAGCAAAGGGCAGCCCCAAGAGACCCAGTACTTC. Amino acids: CASKGQPQETQYF.

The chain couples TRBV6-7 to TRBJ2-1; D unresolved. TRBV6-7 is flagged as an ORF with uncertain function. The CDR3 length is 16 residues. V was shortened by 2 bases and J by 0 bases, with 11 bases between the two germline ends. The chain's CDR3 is CASSYLSESSYNEQFF. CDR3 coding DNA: TGTGCCAGCAGTTACCTCAGCGAGAGCTCCTACAATGAGCAGTTCTTC.

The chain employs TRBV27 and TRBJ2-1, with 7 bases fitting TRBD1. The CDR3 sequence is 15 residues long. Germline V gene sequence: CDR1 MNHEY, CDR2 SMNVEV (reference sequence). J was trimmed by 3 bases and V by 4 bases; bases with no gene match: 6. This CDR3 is CASSSLRQGYNEQFF. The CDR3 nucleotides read TGTGCCAGCAGTTCCCTCCGACAGGGCTACAATGAGCAGTTCTTC.

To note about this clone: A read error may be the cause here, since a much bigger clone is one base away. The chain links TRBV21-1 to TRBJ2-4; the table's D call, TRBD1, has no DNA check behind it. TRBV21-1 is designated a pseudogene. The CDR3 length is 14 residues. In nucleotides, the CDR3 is TGTGCCTGCAGCCCCCGACAGGGCGGAAACATTCAGTACTTC. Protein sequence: CACSPRQGGNIQYF.

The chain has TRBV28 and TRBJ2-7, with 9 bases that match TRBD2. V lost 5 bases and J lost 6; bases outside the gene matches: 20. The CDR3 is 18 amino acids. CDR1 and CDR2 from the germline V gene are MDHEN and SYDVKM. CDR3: CASSPLPSSGRRKGEQYF. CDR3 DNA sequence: TGTGCCAGCAGTCCCCTCCCTAGTAGCGGGAGAAGAAAGGGCGAGCAGTACTTC.

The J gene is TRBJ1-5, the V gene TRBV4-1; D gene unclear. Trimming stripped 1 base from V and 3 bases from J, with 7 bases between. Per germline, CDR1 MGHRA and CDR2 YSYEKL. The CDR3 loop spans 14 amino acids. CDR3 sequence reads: CASSQAGFNQPQHF. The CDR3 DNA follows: TGCGCCAGCAGCCAAGCGGGGTTCAATCAGCCCCAGCATTTT.

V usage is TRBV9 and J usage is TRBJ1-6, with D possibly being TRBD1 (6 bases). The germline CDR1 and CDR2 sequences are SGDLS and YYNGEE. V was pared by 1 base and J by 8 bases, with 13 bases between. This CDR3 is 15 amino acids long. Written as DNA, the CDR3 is TGTGCCAGCAGCGTAAACCCAGGGGCGGATTCACCCCTCCACTTT. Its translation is CASSVNPGADSPLHF.

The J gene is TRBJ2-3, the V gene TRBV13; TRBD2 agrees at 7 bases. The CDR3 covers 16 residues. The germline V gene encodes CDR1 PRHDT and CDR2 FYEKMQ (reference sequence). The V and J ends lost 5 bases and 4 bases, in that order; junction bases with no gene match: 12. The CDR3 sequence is CASSPSLGLGADTQYF. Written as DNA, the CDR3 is TGTGCCAGCAGCCCTTCCCTCGGACTAGGCGCAGATACGCAGTATTTT. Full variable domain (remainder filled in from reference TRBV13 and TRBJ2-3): AAGVIQSPRHLIKEKRETATLKCYPIPRHDTVYWYQQGPGQDPQFLISFYEKMQSDKGSIPDRFSAQQFSDYHSELNMSSLELGDSALYFCASSPSLGLGADTQYFGPGTRLTVL.

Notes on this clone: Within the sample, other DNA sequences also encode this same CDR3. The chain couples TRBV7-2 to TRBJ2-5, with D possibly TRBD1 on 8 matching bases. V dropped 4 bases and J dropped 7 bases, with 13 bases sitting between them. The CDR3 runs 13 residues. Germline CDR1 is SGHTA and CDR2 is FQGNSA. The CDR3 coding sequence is TGTGCCAGCAGCTCGGACAGGGAGGGGACCCAGTACTTC. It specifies CASSSDREGTQYF.

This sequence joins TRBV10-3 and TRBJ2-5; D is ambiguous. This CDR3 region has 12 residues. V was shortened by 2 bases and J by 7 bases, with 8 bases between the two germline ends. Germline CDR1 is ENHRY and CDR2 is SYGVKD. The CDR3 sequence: CAISERELTQYF. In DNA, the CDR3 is TGTGCCATCAGTGAGAGAGAATTGACCCAGTACTTC.

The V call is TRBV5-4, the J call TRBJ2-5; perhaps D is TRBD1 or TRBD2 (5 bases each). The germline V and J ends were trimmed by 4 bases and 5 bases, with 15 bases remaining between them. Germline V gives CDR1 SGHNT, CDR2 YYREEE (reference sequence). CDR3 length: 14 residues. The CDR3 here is CASSPPGRRETQYF. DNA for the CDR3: TGTGCCAGCAGCCCTCCGGGGCGGAGGGAGACCCAGTACTTC.